These 27 T cell receptor beta chains were all obtained from the same sample, sequenced in a study of T cells in Graves' hyperthyroidism and ophthalmopathy. Template material for amplifying TCR beta CDR3 regions consisted of RNA transcripts. HTBI primers drove first-round RT-PCR of the TCR CDR3. TCRdb processed the multiplex PCR reads anew with MiXCR; each CDR3 protein has one entry. Here the sample spans fewer than 650,000 distinct CDR3 sequences, about 14% being singletons. Sequences were obtained from blood. These receptors all come from a woman under 30 with Graves' ophthalmopathy.

This clonotype was detected many times. The chain employs TRBV12-3 or TRBV12-4 and TRBJ2-2, with unresolved D. V lost 5 bases to trimming and J lost 7 bases, with 29 bases between them. The CDR3 is 19 residues long. The DNA of the CDR3 is TGTGCCAGCAGTCCTCCCACCGCCTCAACCGGACCGCTCGACGGGGAGCTGTTTTTT. It translates to CASSPPTASTGPLDGELFF.

This clonotype was observed many times. CDR3: CASSSGTGADTQYF. In DNA form, the CDR3 reads TGTGCCAGCAGCTCCGGGACAGGGGCAGATACGCAGTATTTT. The chain is built from TRBV11-3 and TRBJ2-3; 10 bases fit TRBD1. Per germline, CDR1 SGHNT and CDR2 YENEEA. The length of the CDR3 is 14 residues. J was trimmed by 4 bases and V by 4 bases; bases with no gene match: 2.

Many counts were recorded for this clonotype. A much larger clone differs from this one at a single base, so this may be a read error. The chain employs TRBV24-1 and TRBJ2-7; possible D gene TRBD1, 6 bases. The CDR3 has 12 amino acids. The germline CDR1 and CDR2 sequences are KGHDR and SFDVKD. V was clipped by 5 bases and J by 3 bases, with 7 bases between them. CDR3 nucleotide sequence: TGTGCCACCAGTGTACAGGGCTACGAGCAGTACTTC. Residues: CATSVQGYEQYF.

This clonotype was seen more than once but under ten times. The DNA of the CDR3 is TGTGCCAGCTCACCCGGACTAGCGGGAGAGGGGACGTGGTGGTACGAGCAGTACTTC. This translates into CASSPGLAGEGTWWYEQYF. The V and J genes are TRBV28 and TRBJ2-7; 13 nucleotides line up with TRBD2. V shed 8 bases and J 4 bases; nucleotides not matched to a gene: 20. The germline gives CDR1 MDHEN, CDR2 SYDVKM. The CDR3 is 19 residues long.

This clonotype was observed many times. This CDR3 is CASSLAIDNEQFF. The DNA of the CDR3 is TGCGCCAGCAGCTTGGCGATAGACAATGAGCAGTTCTTC. The J gene is TRBJ2-1, the V gene TRBV5-1; D not resolved. Looked up from germline, CDR1 is SGHRS and CDR2 is YFSETQ. V was trimmed by 0 bases and J by 5 bases, leaving 6 bases between them. The CDR3 is 13 residues long.

This clonotype appeared many times. The V gene is TRBV3-1, the J gene TRBJ2-5; maybe TRBD1 (6 bases). CDR3 length: 16 residues. V lost 0 bases to trimming and J lost 5 bases, with 16 bases between them. Germline V gene sequence: CDR1 LGHDT, CDR2 YNNKEL (reference sequence). CDR3: CASSQDHGRGWETQYF. The CDR3 DNA sequence: TGTGCCAGCAGCCAAGATCATGGCAGGGGTTGGGAGACCCAGTACTTC.

This clonotype showed up just a few times. Given a much more abundant clone one base away, this may be a read error. This chain joins TRBV12-3 or TRBV12-4 and TRBJ1-2, with D uncertain. V lost 6 bases, J lost 4 bases, and 12 bases lay in between. The CDR3 contains 13 residues. The chain's CDR3 is CASSLGRLYGYTF. The CDR3 DNA sequence: TGTGCCAGCAGCCTCGGACGCCTCTATGGCTACACCTTC.

V is TRBV10-3 and J is TRBJ1-3; D perhaps matches TRBD1 (5 bases). In germline, CDR1 is ENHRY, CDR2 SYGVKD. V was shortened by 0 bases and J by 0 bases, with 12 bases between the two germline ends. This CDR3 spans 17 amino acids. The DNA of the CDR3 is TGTGCCATCAGTGAGTCGATTAGGGGACGCTCTGGAAACACCATATATTTT. Its translation: CAISESIRGRSGNTIYF.

The table lists this clonotype with a few counts. This rearrangement joins TRBV19 to TRBJ2-7; D call uncertain. The V gene's germline CDR1 is LNHDA and CDR2 SQIVND (reference sequence). CDR3 length equals 14 residues. V was clipped by 1 base and J by 0 bases, with 7 bases between them. Written as DNA, the CDR3 is TGTGCCAGTAGTATAGTCGCTACCTCCTACGAGCAGTACTTC. As protein: CASSIVATSYEQYF. The full variable domain, rest sourced from reference TRBV19 and TRBJ2-7, is DGGITQSPKYLFRKEGQNVTLSCEQNLNHDAMYWYRQDPGQGLRLIYYSQIVNDFQKGDIAEGYSVSREKKESFPLTVTSAQKNPTAFYLCASSIVATSYEQYFGPGTRLTVT.

This clonotype was detected ten times or more. The chain has TRBV6-1 and TRBJ1-3; 7 bases align to TRBD1. The CDR3 is 12 residues long. Germline V CDR1 and CDR2: MNHNS, SASEGT. V was pared by 5 bases and J by 14 bases, with 9 bases of the junction left unmatched. Written as DNA, the CDR3 is TGTGCCAGCAGTCCCGACAGGGCCCCGTTATATTTT. Its protein is CASSPDRAPLYF.

There are a few counts of this clonotype. The chain has TRBV7-6 and TRBJ2-2; 7 bases align to TRBD2. This CDR3 region has 15 residues. Germline-derived CDR1 and CDR2 are SGHVS and FNYEAQ. Losses at the gene ends were 8 bases for V and 5 bases for J; bases not matched to a gene: 11. The CDR3 DNA reads as TGTGCCAGCCGCCCAGGGAGGGCCTCAACCGGGGAGCTGTTTTTT. It encodes CASRPGRASTGELFF.

This clonotype was detected ten times or more. The chain is built from TRBV7-3 and TRBJ2-3, with 7 nucleotides matching TRBD2. Germline lookup yields CDR1 SGHTA and CDR2 FQGTGA. V was clipped by 1 base and J by 6 bases; unmatched bases: 7. CDR3 length equals 15 residues. DNA for the CDR3: TGTGCCAGCAGCTTAAAGAGCGGGATTATGGATACGCAGTATTTT. This translates into CASSLKSGIMDTQYF.

This clonotype was counted ten times or more. The chain is built from TRBV24-1 and TRBJ2-1, with no clear D. Trimming took off 6 bases at V and 4 bases at J, with 3 bases between the two ends. Germline V gene sequence: CDR1 KGHDR, CDR2 SFDVKD. This CDR3 has 11 residues. The CDR3 nucleotides read TGTGCCACCAGTATTTACAATGAGCAGTTCTTC. Translation gives CATSIYNEQFF.

This clonotype has only a few counts. V usage is TRBV10-3 and J usage is TRBJ1-3, with D possibly matching TRBD1 (6 bases). V gave up 0 bases and J gave up 3 bases, with 12 bases separating them. The CDR3 runs to 16 residues. CDR1 and CDR2 (germline): ENHRY, SYGVKD. The CDR3 region has the DNA TGTGCCATCAGTGAGTCGGCAGGGGCTAGTGGAAACACCATATATTTT. Its translation is CAISESAGASGNTIYF.

This clonotype was observed many times. The genes are TRBV12-3 or TRBV12-4 and TRBJ1-6; no clear D. Between the trimmed V and J ends, which lost 5 bases and 9 bases, there was a span of 11 bases. There are 13 residues in the CDR3. The CDR3 nucleotides are TGTGCCAGCAGTCCCAGAATGGGTTCACCCCTCCACTTT. It yields the protein CASSPRMGSPLHF.

This clonotype showed up many times. The DNA of the CDR3 is TGTGCCAGCAGCCCCCTTCGGCGGGACCCTGAGCAGTTCTTC. This codes for CASSPLRRDPEQFF. The V gene is TRBV28, the J gene TRBJ2-1, with a tentative D call TRBD2 (6 bases). The germline V gene encodes CDR1 MDHEN and CDR2 SYDVKM. The V end was cut by 6 bases, the J end by 9 bases, with 18 bases between. The CDR3 has 14 amino acids.

This clonotype occurred many times. This rearrangement joins TRBV3-1 to TRBJ2-7, with unresolved D. The CDR3 is made up of 14 amino acids. The germline gives CDR1 LGHDT, CDR2 YNNKEL (reference sequence). The V end lost 2 bases, the J end lost 2 bases, and 10 bases lay between the germline ends. The CDR3 loop reads CASSQIGLTYEQYF. Written as DNA, the CDR3 is TGTGCCAGCAGCCAAATAGGGCTTACCTACGAGCAGTACTTC.

This clonotype appeared many times. The rearrangement uses TRBV11-2 and TRBJ2-3; D is ambiguous. Between the trimmed V and J ends, which lost 1 base and 1 base, there was a span of 9 bases. Germline lookup yields CDR1 SGHAT and CDR2 FQNNGV. The CDR3 length is 15 residues. CDR3 DNA: TGTGCCAGCAGCTTAGTGGTCCGGGGCACAGATACGCAGTATTTT. It encodes CASSLVVRGTDTQYF.

The chain is built from TRBV29-1 and TRBJ1-5; 9 nucleotides align to TRBD1. Trimming at V came to 5 bases and at J to 8 bases, leaving 13 bases not matched to a gene. The CDR3 totals 15 residues. Germline CDR1 reads SQVTM; CDR2 reads ANQGSEA. The CDR3 spells CSVINSGTGWKPQHF. CDR3 nucleotides: TGCAGCGTTATTAATTCCGGGACAGGGTGGAAGCCCCAGCATTTT.

The rearrangement joins TRBV6-1 to TRBJ2-7; possibly TRBD1 or TRBD2 for D (6 bases each). The germline gives CDR1 MNHNS, CDR2 SASEGT. V lost 6 bases and J 2 bases, leaving 17 bases between the germline ends. The CDR3 covers 15 residues. The DNA for the CDR3 is TGTGCCAGCAGCCACGGGGGCGAGGGCCCCTACGAGCAGTACTTC. Translation gives CASSHGGEGPYEQYF.

The chain uses TRBV2 and TRBJ2-2, with D perhaps TRBD1 (5 bases). Trimming removed 6 bases from V and 3 bases from J, with 14 bases in between. The germline gives CDR1 SNHLY, CDR2 FYNNEI. The CDR3 consists of 15 residues. For the CDR3, the DNA is TGTGCCAGCAGGCCTCCAGGGCCGGACACCGGGGAGCTGTTTTTT. This gives the protein CASRPPGPDTGELFF.

This rearrangement joins TRBV4-3 to TRBJ1-2; no reliable D call. The CDR3 length is 15 residues. The germline V gene has CDR1 LGHNA and CDR2 YSLEER. V lost 0 bases to trimming and J lost 4 bases, with 12 bases between them. In DNA, the CDR3 is TGCGCCAGCAGCCAAGATCGAACGGTGATCTATGGCTACACCTTC. It is translated as CASSQDRTVIYGYTF.

This rearrangement joins TRBV7-2 to TRBJ1-4; the D gene is possibly TRBD1 (6 bases). Germline V CDR1 and CDR2: SGHTA, FQGNSA. V shed 6 bases and J shed 4 bases, with 18 bases lying between them. This CDR3 contains 16 residues. The CDR3 coding sequence is TGTGCCAGCAGTTTTGGGGGGGCCGGTCTTAATGAAAAACTGTTTTTT. It translates to CASSFGGAGLNEKLFF.

The rearrangement links TRBV20-1 to TRBJ1-2; 10 bases are shared with TRBD1. The V segment lost 6 bases and the J segment 0 bases; nucleotides outside the gene matches: 7. The CDR3 has 15 residues. Germline V gene sequence: CDR1 DFQATT, CDR2 SNEGSKA (reference sequence). CDR3: CSASPGTGANYGYTF. The CDR3 DNA sequence: TGCAGTGCCAGCCCCGGGACAGGGGCTAACTATGGCTACACCTTC.

V is TRBV3-2 and J is TRBJ2-7; no DNA check was done on the table's D call, TRBD2. TRBV3-2 is a documented pseudogene. The CDR3 is 16 amino acids. The CDR3 sequence is CASSQQSGRASYEQYF. In nucleotides, the CDR3 is TGTGCCAGCAGCCAACAAAGCGGGAGGGCCTCCTACGAGCAGTACTTC.

There are a few counts of this clonotype. The genes are TRBV30 and TRBJ2-7; D is possibly TRBD2 (6 bases). This CDR3 has 11 amino acids. Germline V gives CDR1 GTSNPN, CDR2 SVGIG (reference sequence). The CDR3 region has the DNA TGTGCAGCGGGCCGCTCCTACGAGCAGTACTTC. Translated, it gives CAAGRSYEQYF.

The chain links TRBV6-6 to TRBJ1-6, with unresolved D. Germline V CDR1 and CDR2: MNHNY, SVGAGI (reference sequence). Trimming removed 1 base at V and 5 bases at J, with 12 bases between. The CDR3 is made up of 16 amino acids. CDR3 region: CASSYFHGRDNSPLHF. The CDR3 DNA reads as TGTGCCAGCAGTTACTTCCACGGGCGGGATAATTCACCCCTCCACTTT.